This is a list of T cell receptor beta chains from one sample in a study of T-cell memory formation after mild COVID-19. TCRdb re-called the 5' RACE reads with MiXCR, one entry per CDR3 protein. The sample carries about 560,000 distinct CDR3 sequences, about 20% recorded once. Sequenced sample: PBMCs or a T cell subset sorted from them (not recorded which). The source is an adult woman who had mild COVID-19 (a few samples of this study predate the infection). Cell type and time point are not known. Both conserved end residues are part of each CDR3. D genes are given only for firm matches. Not all rows give a size; the values are once, few, many and, for expanded clones, a class.

size: few; length: 14; V: TRBV30; J: TRBJ2-1; D: .; CDR3: CAWSVPGQYNEQFF; DNA: TGTGCCTGGAGTGTACCGGGACAATACAATGAGCAGTTCTTC
size: few; length: 18; V: TRBV4-1; J: TRBJ2-2; D: .; CDR3: CASSQGPPGGSNTGELFF; DNA: TGCGCCAGCAGCCAAGGCCCCCCGGGCGGCTCGAACACCGGGGAGCTGTTTTTT
size: .; length: 15; V: TRBV5-1; J: TRBJ2-5; D: .; CDR3: CASSLKPREQETQYF; DNA: TGCGCCAGCAGCTTGAAGCCCCGGGAGCAAGAGACCCAGTACTTC
size: .; length: 13; V: TRBV5-4; J: TRBJ2-7; D: .; CDR3: CASSRDGHYEQYF; DNA: TGTGCCAGCAGCAGGGACGGTCACTACGAGCAGTACTTC
size: few; length: 18; V: TRBV5-1; J: TRBJ2-2; D: TRBD2; CDR3: CASSSGLAGSANTGELFF; DNA: TGCGCCAGCAGCTCCGGACTAGCGGGGTCCGCGAACACCGGGGAGTTGTTTTTT
size: .; length: 14; V: TRBV29-1; J: TRBJ1-1; D: .; CDR3: CSVQPGLLNTEAFF; DNA: TGCAGCGTTCAACCGGGACTCCTGAACACTGAAGCTTTCTTT
size: few; length: 13; V: TRBV20-1; J: TRBJ2-7; D: .; CDR3: CSAILTGSYEQYF; DNA: TGCAGTGCTATCCTGACAGGTTCCTACGAGCAGTACTTC
size: .; length: 14; V: TRBV11-3; J: TRBJ2-5; D: .; CDR3: CASSLDPVQETQYF; DNA: TGTGCCAGCAGCTTAGATCCAGTCCAAGAGACCCAGTACTTC
size: few; length: 14; V: TRBV12-3/TRBV12-4; J: TRBJ1-1; D: .; CDR3: CASSLGTGATEAFF; DNA: TGTGCCAGCAGTTTGGGTACAGGCGCCACTGAAGCTTTCTTT
size: once; length: 14; V: TRBV21-1; J: TRBJ1-1; D: .; CDR3: CASTPAAGSAEAFF; DNA: TGTGCCAGCACCCCGGCCGCGGGGTCAGCTGAAGCTTTCTTT
size: .; length: 14; V: TRBV5-1; J: TRBJ1-1; D: TRBD1; CDR3: CASSLGGGSSEAFF; DNA: TGCGCCAGCAGCTTGGGAGGGGGCTCAAGTGAAGCTTTCTTT
size: .; length: 16; V: TRBV7-6; J: TRBJ2-2; D: .; CDR3: CASSLGSGVTRGELFF; DNA: TGTGCCAGCAGCTTAGGTTCCGGAGTAACACGTGGGGAGCTGTTTTTT
size: few; length: 12; V: TRBV7-9; J: TRBJ2-1; D: TRBD2; CDR3: CASSPGGGLQFF; DNA: TGTGCCAGCAGCCCTGGGGGGGGACTACAGTTCTTC
size: few; length: 13; V: TRBV18; J: TRBJ1-1; D: TRBD1; CDR3: CASSPEQGAEAFF; DNA: TGTGCCAGCTCACCAGAACAGGGGGCTGAAGCTTTCTTT
size: .; length: 13; V: TRBV6-1; J: TRBJ2-7; D: .; CDR3: CASSSTGRREQYF; DNA: TGTGCCAGCAGTAGCACAGGGCGAAGGGAGCAGTACTTC
size: few; length: 15; V: TRBV6-2/TRBV6-3; J: TRBJ2-1; D: TRBD2; CDR3: CASSELAEDYNEQFF; DNA: TGTGCCAGCAGTGAACTAGCGGAGGACTACAATGAGCAGTTCTTC
size: few; length: 12; V: TRBV29-1; J: TRBJ1-1; D: .; CDR3: CSDRGMNTEAFF; DNA: TGCAGCGATCGAGGGATGAACACTGAAGCTTTCTTT
size: .; length: 12; V: TRBV12-3/TRBV12-4; J: TRBJ1-2; D: .; CDR3: CASSFLGYGYTF; DNA: TGTGCCAGCAGTTTCCTGGGTTATGGCTACACCTTC
size: .; length: 14; V: TRBV30; J: TRBJ2-1; D: TRBD1; CDR3: CAWRDRGQGNEQFF; DNA: TGTGCCTGGAGGGACAGGGGGCAAGGCAATGAGCAGTTCTTC
size: .; length: 16; V: TRBV6-2/TRBV6-3; J: TRBJ2-5; D: TRBD2; CDR3: CASGPAGALYQETQYF; DNA: TGTGCCAGCGGGCCAGCGGGGGCTCTGTACCAAGAGACCCAGTACTTC
size: few; length: 15; V: TRBV10-3; J: TRBJ2-1; D: TRBD2; CDR3: CAISGGSGGYNEQFF; DNA: TGTGCCATCAGTGGGGGTAGCGGGGGCTACAATGAGCAGTTCTTC
size: few; length: 14; V: TRBV11-2; J: TRBJ1-1; D: .; CDR3: CASSRRTVNPEAFF; DNA: TGTGCCAGCAGCCGACGGACAGTCAACCCTGAAGCTTTCTTT
size: .; length: 13; V: TRBV30; J: TRBJ2-7; D: TRBD2; CDR3: CAWSFLGTKDQYF; DNA: TGTGCCTGGAGCTTTTTAGGGACTAAGGACCAGTACTTC
size: .; length: 14; V: TRBV4-1; J: TRBJ2-3; D: .; CDR3: CASKVRGFTDTQYF; DNA: TGCGCCAGCAAGGTCAGGGGATTCACAGATACGCAGTATTTT
size: .; length: 15; V: TRBV7-9; J: TRBJ2-1; D: TRBD2; CDR3: CASGVGTSVYNEQFF; DNA: TGTGCCAGCGGGGTAGGGACTAGCGTATACAATGAGCAGTTCTTC
size: few; length: 13; V: TRBV20-1; J: TRBJ2-7; D: .; CDR3: CSAREVSRYEQYF; DNA: TGCAGTGCTAGAGAGGTCAGTCGATACGAGCAGTACTTC